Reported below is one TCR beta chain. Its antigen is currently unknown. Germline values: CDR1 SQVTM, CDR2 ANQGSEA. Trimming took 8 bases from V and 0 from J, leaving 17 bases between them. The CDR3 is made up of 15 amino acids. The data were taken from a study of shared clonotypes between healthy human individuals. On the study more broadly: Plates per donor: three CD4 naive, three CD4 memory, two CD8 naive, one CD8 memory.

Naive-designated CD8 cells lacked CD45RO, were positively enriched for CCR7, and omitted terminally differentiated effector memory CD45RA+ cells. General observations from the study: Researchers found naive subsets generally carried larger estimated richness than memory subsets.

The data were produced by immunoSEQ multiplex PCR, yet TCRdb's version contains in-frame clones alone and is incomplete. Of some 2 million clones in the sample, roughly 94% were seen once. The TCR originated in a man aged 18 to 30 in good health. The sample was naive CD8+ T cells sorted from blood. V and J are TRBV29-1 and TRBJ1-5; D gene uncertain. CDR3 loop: CSSPDRQYSNQPQHF. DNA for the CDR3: TGCAGCTCCCCCGACCGTCAGTATAGCAATCAGCCCCAGCATTTT.